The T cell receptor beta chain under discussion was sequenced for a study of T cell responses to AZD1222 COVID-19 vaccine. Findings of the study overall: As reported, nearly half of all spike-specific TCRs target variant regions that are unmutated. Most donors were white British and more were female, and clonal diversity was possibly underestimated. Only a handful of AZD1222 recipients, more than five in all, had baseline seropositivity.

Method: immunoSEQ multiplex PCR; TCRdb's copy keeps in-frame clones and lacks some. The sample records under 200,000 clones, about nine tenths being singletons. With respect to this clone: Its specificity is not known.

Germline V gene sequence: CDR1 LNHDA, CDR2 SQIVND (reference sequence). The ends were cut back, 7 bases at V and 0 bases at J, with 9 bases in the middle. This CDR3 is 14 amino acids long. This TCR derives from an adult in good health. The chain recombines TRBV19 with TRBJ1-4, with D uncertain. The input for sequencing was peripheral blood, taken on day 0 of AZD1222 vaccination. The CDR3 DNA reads TGTGCCAGTACGGTCGGCGCAACTAATGAAAAACTGTTTTTT. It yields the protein CASTVGATNEKLFF.